These 31 T cell receptor beta chains came from one sample sequenced in a study of CD8 T cells in Susac syndrome. The authors reverse transcribed roughly 0.5 to 1 ug RNA with random hexamers. A single record per CDR3 protein comes from TCRdb applying MiXCR to the immunoSEQ multiplex PCR reads. The sample has 100,000 to 150,000 distinct CDR3 sequences; about 93% are singletons. Sequencing was done on a sample of CD8+ T cells from PBMCs. These receptors came from a human donor with Susac syndrome.

V and J are TRBV5-4 and TRBJ2-1, with D perhaps TRBD1 (5 bases). This CDR3 is built from 13 residues. Trimming removed 0 bases at V and 7 bases at J, with 8 bases between. Germline-derived CDR1 and CDR2 are SGHNT and YYREEE (reference sequence). For the CDR3, the DNA is TGTGCCAGCAGCTTGGCAAGGGGAAATGAGCAGTTCTTC. It yields the protein CASSLARGNEQFF.

The rearrangement links TRBV15 to TRBJ1-5; D remains unclear. Germline V gene sequence: CDR1 LNHNV, CDR2 YYDKDF (reference sequence). CDR3 length equals 17 residues. Trimming took 1 base from V and 0 from J, leaving 13 bases between them. The CDR3 DNA reads as TGTGCCACCAGCAGAGTTTCGGGTCTGATTAGCAATCAGCCCCAGCATTTT. It translates to CATSRVSGLISNQPQHF.

This chain joins TRBV12-3 or TRBV12-4 and TRBJ2-1, with a tentative D call TRBD1 (6 bases). This CDR3 has 14 residues. The V end was cut by 7 bases, the J end by 4 bases, with 14 bases between. CDR3 loop: CASTTPGQYNEQFF. The DNA for the CDR3 is TGTGCCAGCACCACACCTGGACAGTACAATGAGCAGTTCTTC.

The gene calls are TRBV4-2 and TRBJ1-4; no firm D call. The CDR3 has 14 residues. The germline gives CDR1 LGHNA, CDR2 YNFKEQ. Trimming removed 4 bases from V and 3 bases from J, with 9 bases in between. The CDR3 coding sequence is TGTGCCAGCAGCCCCCCCGGGGCTAATGAAAAACTGTTTTTT. Protein sequence: CASSPPGANEKLFF.

This clonotype was counted a single time. The chain couples TRBV27 to TRBJ1-6, with a possible D match to TRBD1 (5 bases). V lost 5 bases and J lost 8, with 10 bases in between. Germline lookup yields CDR1 MNHEY and CDR2 SMNVEV (reference sequence). The CDR3 has 13 amino acids. For the CDR3, the DNA is TGTGCCAGCAGTACCAGGGATTATTCACCCCTCCACTTT. Translation gives CASSTRDYSPLHF.

The chain combines TRBV18 with TRBJ2-1, with D uncertain. V lost 5 bases and J lost 4, with 6 bases in between. The CDR3 consists of 12 residues. The germline V gene has CDR1 KGHSH and CDR2 LQKENI. CDR3 residues: CASSVVYNEQFF. DNA for the CDR3: TGTGCCAGCTCAGTGGTTTACAATGAGCAGTTCTTC.

The J gene is TRBJ2-1, the V gene TRBV4-1; TRBD2 matches at 9 bases. V trimming: 1 base; J trimming: 8 bases; junction bases outside the gene matches: 12. CDR1 MGHRA and CDR2 YSYEKL come from the germline V gene. This CDR3 region has 17 residues. CDR3 residues: CASSQVGRLAGWDEQFF. CDR3 coding DNA: TGCGCCAGCAGCCAAGTGGGACGGCTAGCGGGGTGGGATGAGCAGTTCTTC.

Details on this clonotype: One end of the junction is discordant with germline, which a read error may explain. The chain has TRBV12-3 or TRBV12-4 and TRBJ1-4; TRBD1 aligns across 9 bases. This CDR3 comprises 14 residues. The CDR3 coding sequence is TGTGCCAGCAGGGTCGCCACAGGGGGCGAAAAAGTGTTTTTT. Translated, it gives CASRVATGGEKVFF.

The rearrangement joins TRBV20-1 to TRBJ1-2, with 7 positions matching TRBD1. The CDR3 is 14 amino acids. The germline gives CDR1 DFQATT, CDR2 SNEGSKA (reference sequence). V lost 3 bases, J lost 6 bases, and 10 bases stayed unmatched. CDR3 amino acids: CSARGTERSDGYTF. CDR3 nucleotides: TGCAGTGCTAGGGGGACAGAACGGAGTGATGGCTACACCTTC.

The V and J genes are TRBV24-1 and TRBJ2-7; tentative D call: TRBD2 (5 bases). This CDR3 is built from 13 residues. V dropped 7 bases and J dropped 2 bases, with 11 bases sitting between them. CDR1 and CDR2 (germline): KGHDR, SFDVKD. CDR3 nucleotide sequence: TGTGCCACCAGGTCGAGGGAGACCTACGAGCAGTACTTC. Translated, it gives CATRSRETYEQYF.

The J gene is TRBJ2-1, the V gene TRBV2, with 11 bases fitting TRBD1. The CDR3 runs 14 residues. CDR1 is SNHLY and CDR2 is FYNNEI in the germline V gene. The V and J ends lost 7 bases and 7 bases, in that order; junction bases with no gene match: 6. CDR3 sequence reads: CASNPGQGGNEQFF. DNA of the CDR3: TGTGCCAGCAACCCGGGACAGGGGGGTAATGAGCAGTTCTTC.

This clonotype was recorded once. The chain combines TRBV4-1 with TRBJ1-2; D is unresolved. Germline V gene data show CDR1 as MGHRA and CDR2 as YSYEKL. Trimming left V 1 base short and J 1 base short, with 19 bases between. The CDR3 sequence is 18 residues long. CDR3: CASSQVGLWQDLNYGYTF. CDR3 in DNA: TGCGCCAGCAGCCAAGTGGGGTTATGGCAGGACCTTAACTATGGCTACACCTTC.

The chain carries TRBV9 and TRBJ2-1, with TRBD2 identical over 10 bases. Germline values: CDR1 SGDLS, CDR2 YYNGEE. CDR3 size: 16 residues. With V trimmed by 2 bases and J by 6 bases, 8 bases remained unmatched. The CDR3 coding sequence is TGTGCCAGCAGCGTGGTCAGCGGGGGGGCTGGCAATGAGCAGTTCTTC. Protein product: CASSVVSGGAGNEQFF.

This chain connects TRBV7-9 to TRBJ2-2; D is perhaps TRBD1 or TRBD2 (5 bases each). The V end lost 8 bases, the J end lost 1 base, and 14 bases lay between the germline ends. The length of the CDR3 is 15 residues. Germline-derived CDR1 and CDR2 are SEHNR and FQNEAQ (reference sequence). CDR3 nucleotides: TGTGCCAGCGGGGGAACGGGGCTGAACACCGGGGAGCTGTTTTTT. Protein: CASGGTGLNTGELFF.

The chain recombines TRBV7-9 with TRBJ1-1; no reliable D call. The CDR3 runs to 15 residues. In germline, CDR1 is SEHNR, CDR2 FQNEAQ (reference sequence). V gave up 3 bases and J gave up 1 base, with 12 bases separating them. CDR3: CASSFDWVGNTEAFF. CDR3 sequence (DNA): TGTGCCAGCAGCTTTGACTGGGTTGGGAACACTGAAGCTTTCTTT. Variable domain in full (rest from reference TRBV7-9 and TRBJ1-1): DTGVSQNPRHKITKRGQNVTFRCDPISEHNRLYWYRQTLGQGPEFLTYFQNEAQLEKSRLLSDRFSAERPKGSFSTLEIQRTEQGDSAMYLCASSFDWVGNTEAFFGQGTRLTVV.

The chain links TRBV3-1 to TRBJ2-2, with a tentative D call TRBD2 (6 bases). Germline V gives CDR1 LGHDT, CDR2 YNNKEL (reference sequence). The CDR3 consists of 15 residues. The ends were cut back, 4 bases at V and 4 bases at J, with 13 bases in the middle. CDR3 loop: CASSLKLGGTGELFF. For the CDR3, the DNA is TGTGCCAGCAGCCTGAAATTGGGGGGCACCGGGGAGCTGTTTTTT.

CDR3 nucleotides: TGTGCCAGCAAAACCCAGGGGAGCTCCTACAATGAGCAGTTCTTC. It specifies CASKTQGSSYNEQFF. The genes are TRBV5-6 and TRBJ2-1, with D possibly TRBD1 on 6 matching bases. V lost 6 bases and J 0 bases, leaving 13 bases between the germline ends. The CDR3 extends over 15 amino acids. Germline values: CDR1 SGHDT, CDR2 YYEEEE.

The V gene is TRBV29-1, the J gene TRBJ2-1; D tentatively fits TRBD1 or TRBD2 (5 bases each). The CDR3 consists of 15 residues. Germline-derived CDR1 and CDR2 are SQVTM and ANQGSEA. V gave up 3 bases and J gave up 6 bases, with 18 bases separating them. CDR3 in DNA: TGCAGCGTTGACATGGGGGACGTACGGGCCAATGAGCAGTTCTTC. It specifies CSVDMGDVRANEQFF.

The chain carries TRBV14 and TRBJ2-7; 12 bases are shared with TRBD2. Germline CDR1 reads SGHDN; CDR2 reads FVKESK. J lost 10 bases, V lost 5 bases, and 15 bases had no gene match. The CDR3 length is 16 residues. The CDR3 nucleotides are TGTGCCAGCAGCAAAACTAGCGGGGGGCACGCCTTGGGACAGTACTTC. This gives the protein CASSKTSGGHALGQYF. The complete variable domain, with remaining parts taken from reference TRBV14 and TRBJ2-7, reads EAGVTQFPSHSVIEKGQTVTLRCDPISGHDNLYWYRRVMGKEIKFLLHFVKESKQDESGMPNNRFLAERTGGTYSTLKVQPAELEDSGVYFCASSKTSGGHALGQYFGPGTRLTVT.

The J gene is TRBJ1-1, the V gene TRBV3-1, with 7 bases aligning to TRBD1. The CDR3 totals 15 residues. Germline assignment: CDR1 LGHDT and CDR2 YNNKEL (reference sequence). V lost 5 bases to trimming and J lost 1 base; unmatched junction nucleotides: 7. CDR3 residues: CASSSQGGRNTEAFF. The CDR3, as DNA: TGTGCCAGCAGCTCTCAGGGGGGGAGGAACACTGAAGCTTTCTTT.

The genes are TRBV6-2 or TRBV6-3 and TRBJ2-1, with 12 bases that match TRBD2. Germline V lookup: CDR1 MNHEY, CDR2 SVGEGT. The CDR3 is made up of 16 amino acids. V shed 6 bases and J 3 bases; nucleotides not matched to a gene: 6. The CDR3 loop reads CASSRGLAGNYNEQFF. As DNA, the CDR3 is TGTGCCAGCAGCCGAGGACTAGCGGGGAACTACAATGAGCAGTTCTTC.

This rearrangement joins TRBV3-1 to TRBJ1-1; D not certain. V lost 1 base and J lost 4, with 13 bases in between. Germline CDR1 reads LGHDT; CDR2 reads YNNKEL (reference sequence). CDR3 length: 15 amino acids. In nucleotides, the CDR3 is TGTGCCAGCAGCCAAGTCTATGACCGGACCACTGAAGCTTTCTTT. This gives the protein CASSQVYDRTTEAFF.

The chain couples TRBV14 to TRBJ2-2; 10 bases agree with TRBD1. V was pared by 0 bases and J by 7 bases, with 5 bases of the junction left unmatched. The CDR3 has 16 residues. CDR1 and CDR2 from the germline V gene are SGHDN and FVKESK. The CDR3 reads CASSQEPGQGIGELFF. DNA of the CDR3: TGTGCCAGCAGCCAAGAGCCGGGACAGGGGATCGGGGAGCTGTTTTTT.

V is TRBV4-2 and J is TRBJ2-1, with D unresolved. V was pared by 5 bases and J by 5 bases, with 16 bases between. There are 15 residues in the CDR3. In germline, CDR1 is LGHNA, CDR2 YNFKEQ. In DNA form, the CDR3 reads TGTGCCAGCAGCACCTGGGATGCATTAAACAATGAGCAGTTCTTC. This gives the protein CASSTWDALNNEQFF.

The rearrangement joins TRBV20-1 to TRBJ2-5, with D tentatively TRBD2 (7 bases). This CDR3 region has 11 residues. The germline V and J ends were trimmed by 6 bases and 5 bases, with 10 bases remaining between them. Germline CDR1 DFQATT, CDR2 SNEGSKA (reference sequence). This chain's CDR3 is CSAEGGETQYF. The CDR3 region has the DNA TGCAGTGCCGAGGGGGGGGAGACCCAGTACTTC.

The chain joins TRBV11-2 to TRBJ2-7; D ambiguous. V was clipped by 0 bases and J by 4 bases, with 10 bases between them. The CDR3 is made up of 14 amino acids. Germline V gene sequence: CDR1 SGHAT, CDR2 FQNNGV. CDR3 region: CASSLDRVGYEQYF. In DNA form, the CDR3 reads TGTGCCAGCAGCTTAGATAGGGTCGGATACGAGCAGTACTTC.

The rearrangement joins TRBV9 to TRBJ1-4; possible D gene TRBD1, 6 bases. The length of the CDR3 is 15 residues. Trimming stripped 0 bases from V and 8 bases from J, with 14 bases between. Germline V gene data show CDR1 as SGDLS and CDR2 as YYNGEE. The CDR3 nucleotides read TGTGCCAGCAGCGTAGGGGATCAGGGGAGGGAAAAACTGTTTTTT. This sequence encodes CASSVGDQGREKLFF.

The J gene is TRBJ2-5, the V gene TRBV13, with D perhaps TRBD2 (5 bases). Germline CDR1 PRHDT, CDR2 FYEKMQ (reference sequence). CDR3 length: 15 residues. Trimming left V 0 bases short and J 5 bases short, with 13 bases between. This CDR3 reads CASSLGRRLRETQYF. CDR3 in DNA: TGTGCCAGCAGCTTAGGGCGGAGGCTAAGGGAGACCCAGTACTTC. Together with reference TRBV13 and TRBJ2-5, the CDR3 gives the full variable domain: AAGVIQSPRHLIKEKRETATLKCYPIPRHDTVYWYQQGPGQDPQFLISFYEKMQSDKGSIPDRFSAQQFSDYHSELNMSSLELGDSALYFCASSLGRRLRETQYFGPGTRLLVL.

The J gene is TRBJ2-7, the V gene TRBV7-6; 7 bases fit TRBD1. The junction had 2 bases not matched to a gene; V was cut back by 4 bases and J by 2 bases. This CDR3 comprises 13 residues. From germline, CDR1 is SGHVS and CDR2 FNYEAQ. CDR3 bases: TGTGCCAGCAGCTCCCAGGGGGCCTACGAGCAGTACTTC. Its protein is CASSSQGAYEQYF. Full variable domain (outside the CDR3, taken from reference TRBV7-6 and TRBJ2-7): GAGVSQSPRYKVTKRGQDVALRCDPISGHVSLYWYRQALGQGPEFLTYFNYEAQQDKSGLPNDRFSAERPEGSISTLTIQRTEQRDSAMYRCASSSQGAYEQYFGPGTRLTVT.

Turning to this clonotype: The junction and the germline gene differ at one end; a read error may be behind it. J is TRBJ2-7 and V is TRBV6-6; 7 bases match TRBD2. The CDR3 is 13 residues long. Germline CDR1 is MNHNY and CDR2 is SVGAGI (reference sequence). CDR3 amino acids: CASSNSLANEQYF. DNA for the CDR3: TGTGCCAGCAGTAACTCACTAGCGAACGAGCAGTACTTC.

The chain joins TRBV3-1 to TRBJ1-4; D possibly corresponds to TRBD1 (5 bases). Germline V gives CDR1 LGHDT, CDR2 YNNKEL (reference sequence). The germline V and J ends were trimmed by 4 bases and 5 bases, with 32 bases remaining between them. The CDR3 is made up of 21 amino acids. CDR3 bases: TGTGCCAGCAGCCTCGTCTCGGGATCCCGAGGGACTTCAATTCCCAATGAAAAACTGTTTTTT. It translates to CASSLVSGSRGTSIPNEKLFF.